This T cell receptor beta chain came from a study of T cells in localized non-small cell lung cancer. Study outcomes and limitations: There were a median 57 of the top 100 tumor clones appearing in adjacent lung. Analysis by sequencing included only one tumor region, so heterogeneity remains possible. Patients showing higher blood T cell density tended to see longer overall survival.

CDR3 length equals 14 residues. V gave up 8 bases and J gave up 1 base, with 14 bases separating them. Per the germline V gene, CDR1 is KGHSH and CDR2 is LQKENI. Clones were read by immunoSEQ multiplex PCR, and TCRdb kept only the in-frame ones, dropping some. The sample includes about 11,000 clones, approximately 91% of them seen just once. In the case of this clone: The antigen is not known.

Here the sequenced sample was peripheral blood, taken before any cancer treatment. The J gene is TRBJ1-1, the V gene TRBV18; D might be TRBD1 (6 bases). The receptor's source is a male donor older than 55 with stage III lung adenocarcinoma. As DNA, the CDR3 is TGTGCCAGCGCTAGTAGCAGGGGGAACACTGAAGCTTTCTTT. This encodes CASASSRGNTEAFF.